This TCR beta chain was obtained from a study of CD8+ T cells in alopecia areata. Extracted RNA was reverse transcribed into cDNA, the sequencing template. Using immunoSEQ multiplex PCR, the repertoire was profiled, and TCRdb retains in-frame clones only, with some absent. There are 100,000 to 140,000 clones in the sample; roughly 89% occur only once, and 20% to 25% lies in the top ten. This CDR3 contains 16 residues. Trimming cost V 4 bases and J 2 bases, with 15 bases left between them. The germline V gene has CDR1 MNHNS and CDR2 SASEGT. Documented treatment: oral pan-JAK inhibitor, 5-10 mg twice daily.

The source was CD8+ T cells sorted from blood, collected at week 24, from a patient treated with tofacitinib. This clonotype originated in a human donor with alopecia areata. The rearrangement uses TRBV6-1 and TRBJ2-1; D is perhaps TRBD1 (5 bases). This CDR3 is CASSARLAGTYNEQFF. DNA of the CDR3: TGTGCCAGCAGTGCTCGTTTGGCAGGGACCTACAATGAGCAGTTCTTC.